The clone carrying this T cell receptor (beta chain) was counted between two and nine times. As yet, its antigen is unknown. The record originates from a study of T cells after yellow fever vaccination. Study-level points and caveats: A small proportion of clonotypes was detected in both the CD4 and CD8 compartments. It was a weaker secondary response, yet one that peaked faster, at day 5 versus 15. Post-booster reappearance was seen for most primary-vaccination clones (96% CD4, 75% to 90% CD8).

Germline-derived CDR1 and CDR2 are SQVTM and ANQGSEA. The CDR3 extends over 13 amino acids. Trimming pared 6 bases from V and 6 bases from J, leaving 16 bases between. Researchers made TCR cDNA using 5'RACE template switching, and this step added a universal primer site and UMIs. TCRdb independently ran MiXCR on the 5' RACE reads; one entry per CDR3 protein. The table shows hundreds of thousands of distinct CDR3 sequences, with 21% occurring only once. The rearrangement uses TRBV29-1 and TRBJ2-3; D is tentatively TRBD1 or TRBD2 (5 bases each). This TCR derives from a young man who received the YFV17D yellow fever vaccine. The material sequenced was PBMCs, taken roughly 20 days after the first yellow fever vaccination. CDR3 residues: CSVGRGDWDTQYF. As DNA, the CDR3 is TGCAGCGTCGGCCGGGGCGACTGGGATACGCAGTATTTT.